The rows below give T cell receptor beta chains drawn from one sample of a study of cytomegalovirus exposure and HLA in healthy donors. The protocol was immunoSEQ multiplex PCR, while the TCRdb copy is restricted to in-frame clones and leaves out a portion. The sample records around 150,000 clones, about 70% being singletons. The specimen sequenced was PBMCs. These receptors came from a man aged 18 to 30 in good health and CMV-seronegative. Both conserved end residues are part of each CDR3. Each record gives: CDR3 DNA, CDR3 protein, clone size, J gene, V gene, D gene. The D gene is left open where the match is weak. Size values are once, few and many counts, or a class for expanded clones, and some rows have none.

CDR3nt: TGTGCCAGCAGCGTCTTTAGCGGCCGCACAGATACGCAGTATTTT; CDR3aa: CASSVFSGRTDTQYF; abundance: NA; j_gene: TRBJ2-3; v_gene: TRBV28; d_gene: NA
CDR3nt: TGTGCCAGCAGCGCTATTAGAACCACCATGAACACAGATACGCAGTATTTT; CDR3aa: CASSAIRTTMNTDTQYF; abundance: NA; j_gene: TRBJ2-3; v_gene: TRBV11-2; d_gene: NA
CDR3nt: TGTGCCAGCAGTTCCTTGACAGGGGCTGGCTACACCTTC; CDR3aa: CASSSLTGAGYTF; abundance: few; j_gene: TRBJ1-2; v_gene: TRBV28; d_gene: TRBD1
CDR3nt: TGCGCCAGCAGCGGGACAGGCGATTCACCCCTCCACTTT; CDR3aa: CASSGTGDSPLHF; abundance: NA; j_gene: TRBJ1-6; v_gene: TRBV5-1; d_gene: TRBD1
CDR3nt: TGTGCCAGCAGTGAAACGGTATTGGACATTCAGTACTTC; CDR3aa: CASSETVLDIQYF; abundance: NA; j_gene: TRBJ2-4; v_gene: TRBV2; d_gene: NA
CDR3nt: TGTGCCAGCTCACCACGGGGACACATCTATGGCTACACCTTC; CDR3aa: CASSPRGHIYGYTF; abundance: NA; j_gene: TRBJ1-2; v_gene: TRBV18; d_gene: NA
CDR3nt: TGTGCCAGCAGCTTATCGATGGAGGGCGAGCAGTTCTTC; CDR3aa: CASSLSMEGEQFF; abundance: NA; j_gene: TRBJ2-1; v_gene: TRBV11-3; d_gene: NA
CDR3nt: TGTGCCAGCCAAGTGCGAGGGGGCCTGTCACCCCTCCACTTT; CDR3aa: CASQVRGGLSPLHF; abundance: once; j_gene: TRBJ1-6; v_gene: TRBV7-9; d_gene: TRBD1
CDR3nt: TGTGCCAGCACTACAGGGATGACTAATGAAAAACTGTTTTTT; CDR3aa: CASTTGMTNEKLFF; abundance: NA; j_gene: TRBJ1-4; v_gene: TRBV18; d_gene: NA
CDR3nt: TGTGCCAGCAGTGCGGGGGGGCCGGAGACCCAGTACTTC; CDR3aa: CASSAGGPETQYF; abundance: NA; j_gene: TRBJ2-5; v_gene: TRBV2; d_gene: TRBD2
CDR3nt: TGCGCCAGCAGCTTGGCGATTAGCGGGGAGTCCTACGAGCAGTACTTC; CDR3aa: CASSLAISGESYEQYF; abundance: NA; j_gene: TRBJ2-7; v_gene: TRBV5-1; d_gene: TRBD2
CDR3nt: TGTGCCAGCAGTACAGGACAGGGGGCGAGGAATGAGCAGTTCTTC; CDR3aa: CASSTGQGARNEQFF; abundance: once; j_gene: TRBJ2-1; v_gene: TRBV2; d_gene: TRBD1
CDR3nt: TGTGCCAGCAGCGCGACAGGGGGCGTCTATGGCTACACCTTC; CDR3aa: CASSATGGVYGYTF; abundance: NA; j_gene: TRBJ1-2; v_gene: TRBV6-1; d_gene: TRBD1
CDR3nt: TGTGCCAGCACCTCTAGCGGGAGTTCCTACGAGCAGTACTTC; CDR3aa: CASTSSGSSYEQYF; abundance: NA; j_gene: TRBJ2-7; v_gene: TRBV28; d_gene: TRBD2
CDR3nt: TGCGCCAGCAGCTCGGACAGATCCTACGAGCAGTACTTC; CDR3aa: CASSSDRSYEQYF; abundance: few; j_gene: TRBJ2-7; v_gene: TRBV5-1; d_gene: NA
CDR3nt: TGTGCCAGTACCTCAGAGCAGGCGCGCTATGGCTACACCTTC; CDR3aa: CASTSEQARYGYTF; abundance: NA; j_gene: TRBJ1-2; v_gene: TRBV19; d_gene: NA
CDR3nt: TGTGCCAGCAGTCTGGGGGCAGGGCCGTCCTACGAGCAGTACTTC; CDR3aa: CASSLGAGPSYEQYF; abundance: once; j_gene: TRBJ2-7; v_gene: TRBV5-5; d_gene: NA
CDR3nt: TGTGCCAGTAGTCAAGCAACCGGGACAGTAAACTACGAGCAGTACTTC; CDR3aa: CASSQATGTVNYEQYF; abundance: NA; j_gene: TRBJ2-7; v_gene: TRBV19; d_gene: TRBD1
CDR3nt: TGTGCCAGTAGTATGATCCAACCCCAGCGGGGGCCCTACTTTGGGTCGACAGATACGCAGTATTTT; CDR3aa: CASSMIQPQRGPYFGSTDTQYF; abundance: NA; j_gene: TRBJ2-3; v_gene: TRBV19; d_gene: TRBD2
CDR3nt: TGTGCCAGCAGCGCCCTACAGGGCTGGGAGACCCAGTACTTC; CDR3aa: CASSALQGWETQYF; abundance: NA; j_gene: TRBJ2-5; v_gene: TRBV9; d_gene: NA
CDR3nt: TGTGCCAGCAGCACCGGGAACGGATGGGATGAGCAGTTCTTC; CDR3aa: CASSTGNGWDEQFF; abundance: NA; j_gene: TRBJ2-1; v_gene: TRBV7-9; d_gene: NA
CDR3nt: TGTGCCAGTAGTCAACGGGAGGCCCTGATAGAAGATACGCAGTATTTT; CDR3aa: CASSQREALIEDTQYF; abundance: NA; j_gene: TRBJ2-3; v_gene: TRBV19; d_gene: TRBD2
CDR3nt: TGTGCCAGCAGTGACTTGGCCGGGACAGGGTTTTCCGAGCAGTACTTC; CDR3aa: CASSDLAGTGFSEQYF; abundance: NA; j_gene: TRBJ2-7; v_gene: TRBV6-1; d_gene: TRBD1
CDR3nt: TGTGCCAGCAACCGGGACAGGGAAGGCTACACCTTC; CDR3aa: CASNRDREGYTF; abundance: NA; j_gene: TRBJ1-2; v_gene: TRBV2; d_gene: TRBD1
CDR3nt: TGCGCCAGCAGCCAAGTCACTAGCGGGGTCTATGAGCAGTTCTTC; CDR3aa: CASSQVTSGVYEQFF; abundance: NA; j_gene: TRBJ2-1; v_gene: TRBV4-1; d_gene: TRBD2
CDR3nt: TGTGCCAGCAGCTTAGTCCTAGGACAGGGGGCCGAGCAGTACTTC; CDR3aa: CASSLVLGQGAEQYF; abundance: NA; j_gene: TRBJ2-7; v_gene: TRBV7-9; d_gene: TRBD1
CDR3nt: TGTGCCAGCAGTGACAGACACGGGGATGAGCAGTTCTTC; CDR3aa: CASSDRHGDEQFF; abundance: NA; j_gene: TRBJ2-1; v_gene: TRBV6-4; d_gene: NA
CDR3nt: TGTGCCAGCAGCCAAGATTGGACTAGCGGTTACAATGAGCAGTTCTTC; CDR3aa: CASSQDWTSGYNEQFF; abundance: once; j_gene: TRBJ2-1; v_gene: TRBV4-2; d_gene: TRBD2
CDR3nt: TGTGCCAGCAGCCGAGGTGAGCAGTTCTTC; CDR3aa: CASSRGEQFF; abundance: NA; j_gene: TRBJ2-1; v_gene: TRBV11-2; d_gene: NA
CDR3nt: TGTGCCAGCAGTTACCCCCTCGACAGGGGGCCCGACGAGCAGTACTTC; CDR3aa: CASSYPLDRGPDEQYF; abundance: NA; j_gene: TRBJ2-7; v_gene: TRBV6-6; d_gene: TRBD1
CDR3nt: TGTGCCAGTAGTGACAGGGATAATCAGCCCCAGCATTTT; CDR3aa: CASSDRDNQPQHF; abundance: NA; j_gene: TRBJ1-5; v_gene: TRBV19; d_gene: TRBD1
CDR3nt: TGCGCCAGCAGCTTGGTTCGCACAGGGTCTGGCTACACCTTC; CDR3aa: CASSLVRTGSGYTF; abundance: NA; j_gene: TRBJ1-2; v_gene: TRBV5-1; d_gene: NA
CDR3nt: TGTGCCAGCAGTTTCCATGACAGGCAAAAACTGTTTTTT; CDR3aa: CASSFHDRQKLFF; abundance: NA; j_gene: TRBJ1-4; v_gene: TRBV27; d_gene: NA
CDR3nt: TGTGCCAGCAGCTGGGGGATAGCGGGAGGAAACAATGAGCAGTTCTTC; CDR3aa: CASSWGIAGGNNEQFF; abundance: NA; j_gene: TRBJ2-1; v_gene: TRBV7-2; d_gene: TRBD2
CDR3nt: TGTGCCAGTAGTAGTGAAGGAAGAGGCTCCTATAATTCACCCCTCCACTTT; CDR3aa: CASSSEGRGSYNSPLHF; abundance: NA; j_gene: TRBJ1-6; v_gene: TRBV19; d_gene: NA
CDR3nt: TGTGCCAGCAGTGACGGGAGCTCTGGGGCCAACGTCCTGACTTTC; CDR3aa: CASSDGSSGANVLTF; abundance: many; j_gene: TRBJ2-6; v_gene: TRBV6-4; d_gene: NA
CDR3nt: TGTGCCAGCAGCGCCGGACAGGGGAACGAGCAGTACTTC; CDR3aa: CASSAGQGNEQYF; abundance: NA; j_gene: TRBJ2-7; v_gene: TRBV9; d_gene: TRBD1
CDR3nt: TGTGCCAGCAGCTTAGCGCGTTTGGAAGCGGGGGGCTCCTACGAGCAGTACTTC; CDR3aa: CASSLARLEAGGSYEQYF; abundance: NA; j_gene: TRBJ2-7; v_gene: TRBV7-8; d_gene: TRBD2
CDR3nt: TGTGCCAGCAGCTCCGGTAGATTTGGCAATCAGCCCCAGCATTTT; CDR3aa: CASSSGRFGNQPQHF; abundance: NA; j_gene: TRBJ1-5; v_gene: TRBV13; d_gene: NA
CDR3nt: TGTGCCAGCAGTTCCGGGGGCTCTGGAAACACCATATATTTT; CDR3aa: CASSSGGSGNTIYF; abundance: NA; j_gene: TRBJ1-3; v_gene: TRBV27; d_gene: NA
CDR3nt: TGTGCCAGCAGCATTTCACGGGGTTGGCAAGAGACCCAGTACTTC; CDR3aa: CASSISRGWQETQYF; abundance: NA; j_gene: TRBJ2-5; v_gene: TRBV7-9; d_gene: NA
CDR3nt: TGTGCCAGCCTCGACAGGGGTCCCAATCAGCCCCAGCATTTT; CDR3aa: CASLDRGPNQPQHF; abundance: NA; j_gene: TRBJ1-5; v_gene: TRBV6-6; d_gene: TRBD1
CDR3nt: TGTGCCGGCTGGACAGGGGGGTCCTACGAGCAGTACTTC; CDR3aa: CAGWTGGSYEQYF; abundance: NA; j_gene: TRBJ2-7; v_gene: TRBV2; d_gene: TRBD1
CDR3nt: TGTGCCAGCAGCTTAAGCGCGACCGACTCGGCCTTT; CDR3aa: CASSLSATDSAF; abundance: few; j_gene: TRBJ1-1; v_gene: TRBV7-3; d_gene: NA
CDR3nt: TGTGCCAGCAGCCAAGGGCTAGCGGGAGAGGGACGTTACAATGAGCAGTTCTTC; CDR3aa: CASSQGLAGEGRYNEQFF; abundance: NA; j_gene: TRBJ2-1; v_gene: TRBV5-4; d_gene: TRBD2
CDR3nt: TGTGCCACCTTGGGGGACAGGGGCGGAGGGGAGCAGTTCTTC; CDR3aa: CATLGDRGGGEQFF; abundance: NA; j_gene: TRBJ2-1; v_gene: TRBV28; d_gene: TRBD1
CDR3nt: TGTGCCAGCAGCTTGGCCCAGGTCGTGGGGGCTACCTACGAGCAGTACTTC; CDR3aa: CASSLAQVVGATYEQYF; abundance: NA; j_gene: TRBJ2-7; v_gene: TRBV5-8; d_gene: NA
CDR3nt: TGCGCCAGCAGCCAGTGGTGGGGGGATGCTCCTGGAAACACCATATATTTT; CDR3aa: CASSQWWGDAPGNTIYF; abundance: NA; j_gene: TRBJ1-3; v_gene: TRBV4-1; d_gene: NA
CDR3nt: TGTGCCAGCATCGAGGGACAGCAACTATTTAATGAAAAACTGTTTTTT; CDR3aa: CASIEGQQLFNEKLFF; abundance: NA; j_gene: TRBJ1-4; v_gene: TRBV2; d_gene: TRBD1
CDR3nt: TGTGCCAGCAGTTCAGTGGGACTCCTGGAGAATTATAATTCACCCCTCCACTTT; CDR3aa: CASSSVGLLENYNSPLHF; abundance: once; j_gene: TRBJ1-6; v_gene: TRBV27; d_gene: NA
CDR3nt: TGTGCCTGGAGTGCTGCGCGGAGCTCCTATAATTCACCCCTCCACTTT; CDR3aa: CAWSAARSSYNSPLHF; abundance: few; j_gene: TRBJ1-6; v_gene: TRBV30; d_gene: NA
CDR3nt: TGTGCCAGCACCCTCTACAATGAGCAGTTCTTC; CDR3aa: CASTLYNEQFF; abundance: NA; j_gene: TRBJ2-1; v_gene: TRBV28; d_gene: NA
CDR3nt: TGTGCCAGCAGCTCTAAACAGGGTCCCACCTACGAGCAGTACTTC; CDR3aa: CASSSKQGPTYEQYF; abundance: once; j_gene: TRBJ2-7; v_gene: TRBV11-1; d_gene: NA
CDR3nt: TGTGCCAGCTCACAGGGACAGGTGAACTACGAGCAGTACTTC; CDR3aa: CASSQGQVNYEQYF; abundance: once; j_gene: TRBJ2-7; v_gene: TRBV18; d_gene: TRBD1
CDR3nt: TGTGCCACTAGCGCCGGAGGCCTCGGCTCCTACGAGCAGTACTTC; CDR3aa: CATSAGGLGSYEQYF; abundance: once; j_gene: TRBJ2-7; v_gene: TRBV19; d_gene: NA
CDR3nt: TGTGCCAGCAGCTTTGGGACAGGGCTCTACGAGCAGTACTTC; CDR3aa: CASSFGTGLYEQYF; abundance: NA; j_gene: TRBJ2-7; v_gene: TRBV7-6; d_gene: TRBD1
CDR3nt: TGTGCCAGCAGCTTAGAGGGGTGGGCAGGCGTGAGCTCTGGAAACACCATATATTTT; CDR3aa: CASSLEGWAGVSSGNTIYF; abundance: NA; j_gene: TRBJ1-3; v_gene: TRBV7-8; d_gene: NA
CDR3nt: TGTGCCAGCACCATCAACAGTCCTACAGATACGCAGTATTTT; CDR3aa: CASTINSPTDTQYF; abundance: NA; j_gene: TRBJ2-3; v_gene: TRBV28; d_gene: NA